This T cell receptor beta chain was sequenced during a study of cytomegalovirus exposure and HLA in healthy donors. Primers: 60 Vbeta forward and 13 Jbeta reverse. Sequenced by immunoSEQ multiplex PCR; TCRdb stores in-frame clones only, minus some. Of 95,000 or so clones detected, 65% to 80% appear once; the ten largest clones hold roughly 16%. Germline V gene sequence: CDR1 SGHNT, CDR2 YYREEE (reference sequence). The length of the CDR3 is 16 residues. V lost 4 bases and J 6 bases, leaving 23 bases between the germline ends. V usage is TRBV5-4 and J usage is TRBJ2-7; maybe TRBD1 (6 bases). The sample consisted of PBMCs. The sequence derives from a woman aged 45-65 years in good health and CMV-seropositive. CDR3 bases: TGTGCCAGCAGCACAAGGACAGCCCCAGTCCCGTCCGAGCAGTACTTC. Its translation: CASSTRTAPVPSEQYF. The full variable domain, its missing parts supplied by reference TRBV5-4 and TRBJ2-7, is ETGVTQSPTHLIKTRGQQVTLRCSSQSGHNTVSWYQQALGQGPQFIFQYYREEENGRGNFPPRFSGLQFPNYSSELNVNALELDDSALYLCASSTRTAPVPSEQYFGPGTRLTVT.